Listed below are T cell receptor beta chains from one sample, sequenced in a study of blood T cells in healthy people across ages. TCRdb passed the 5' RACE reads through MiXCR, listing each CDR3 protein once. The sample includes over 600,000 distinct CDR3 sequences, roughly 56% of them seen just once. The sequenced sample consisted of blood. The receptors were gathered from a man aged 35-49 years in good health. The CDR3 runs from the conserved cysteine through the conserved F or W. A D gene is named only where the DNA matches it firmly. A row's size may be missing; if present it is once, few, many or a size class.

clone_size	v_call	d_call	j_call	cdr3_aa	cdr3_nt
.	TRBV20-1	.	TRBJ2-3	CSGAGTDTQYF	TGCAGTGGGGCGGGCACAGATACGCAGTATTTT
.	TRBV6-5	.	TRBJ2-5	CASRRGTQETQYF	TGTGCCAGCAGGCGAGGAACCCAAGAGACCCAGTACTTC
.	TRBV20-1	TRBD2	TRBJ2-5	CSARPSGQETQYF	TGCAGTGCTAGGCCTAGCGGCCAAGAGACCCAGTACTTC
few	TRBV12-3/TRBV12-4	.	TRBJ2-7	CASRSSGTPYEQYF	TGTGCCAGCAGATCGTCCGGGACACCCTACGAGCAGTACTTC
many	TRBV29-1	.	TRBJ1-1	CSSRGSPRDTEAFF	TGCAGCTCCCGGGGCTCTCCCAGGGACACTGAAGCTTTCTTT
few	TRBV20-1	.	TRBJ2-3	CSATSGQDTQYF	TGCAGTGCCACATCGGGACAAGATACGCAGTATTTT
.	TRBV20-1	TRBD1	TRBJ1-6	CSARDLDKTGYSPLHF	TGCAGTGCTAGAGATTTAGATAAGACAGGGTACTCACCCCTCCACTTT
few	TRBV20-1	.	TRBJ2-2	CSANRENTGELFF	TGCAGTGCTAATCGAGAGAACACCGGGGAGCTGTTTTTT
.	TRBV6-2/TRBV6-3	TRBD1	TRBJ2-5	CASSVPGQGIQETQYF	TGTGCCAGCAGTGTTCCGGGACAGGGAATACAAGAGACCCAGTACTTC
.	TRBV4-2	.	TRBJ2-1	CASSQAMGVSYNEQFF	TGTGCCAGCAGCCAAGCTATGGGGGTCTCCTACAATGAGCAGTTCTTC
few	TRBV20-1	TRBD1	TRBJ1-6	CSAGRTGLVFNSPLHF	TGCAGTGCTGGTCGGACAGGGCTCGTTTTTAATTCACCCCTCCACTTT
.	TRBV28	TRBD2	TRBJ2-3	CASSSHLAGLTDTQYF	TGTGCCAGCAGCTCTCACCTAGCGGGGCTCACAGATACGCAGTATTTT
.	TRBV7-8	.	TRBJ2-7	CASSLAPRDEQYF	TGTGCCAGCAGCTTAGCCCCGCGTGACGAGCAGTACTTC
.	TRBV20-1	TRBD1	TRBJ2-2	CSAIRQGYTGELFF	TGCAGTGCTATAAGACAGGGGTACACCGGGGAGCTGTTTTTT
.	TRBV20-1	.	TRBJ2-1	CSACAESSYNEQFF	TGCAGTGCTTGTGCGGAGAGCTCCTACAATGAGCAGTTCTTC
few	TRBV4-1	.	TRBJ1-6	CASSQDLLGGPASSYNSPLHF	TGCGCCAGCAGCCAAGATTTACTAGGAGGCCCAGCCAGCTCCTATAATTCACCCCTCCACTTT
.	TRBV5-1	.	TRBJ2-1	CASSLSRVGELNEQFF	TGCGCCAGCAGCCTAAGCCGGGTTGGGGAGCTCAATGAGCAGTTCTTC
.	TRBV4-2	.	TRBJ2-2	CASSQVSENTGELFF	TGTGCCAGCAGCCAAGTATCCGAGAACACCGGGGAGCTGTTTTTT
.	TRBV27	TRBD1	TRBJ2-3	CASSTGQARSAADTQYF	TGTGCCAGCAGCACAGGACAGGCCCGGTCCGCTGCAGATACGCAGTATTTT
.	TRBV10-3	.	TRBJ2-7	CAITSSRSYEQYF	TGTGCCATCACTTCTAGCAGGAGCTACGAGCAGTACTTC
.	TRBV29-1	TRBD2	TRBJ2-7	CSVGGVAGYNEQYF	TGCAGCGTTGGGGGTGTAGCGGGCTACAATGAGCAGTACTTC
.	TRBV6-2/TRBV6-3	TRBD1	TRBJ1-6	CASSYHAGQGGSPLHF	TGTGCCAGCAGTTACCATGCCGGACAGGGAGGATCACCCCTCCACTTT
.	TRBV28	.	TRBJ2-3	CASTPDSTDTQYF	TGTGCCAGCACCCCTGACAGCACAGATACGCAGTATTTT
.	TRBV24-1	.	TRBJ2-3	CATLQALHGTQYF	TGTGCCACCCTCCAGGCATTGCATGGTACGCAGTATTTT
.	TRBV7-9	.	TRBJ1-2	CASSLLDSDGYTF	TGTGCCAGCAGCCTCCTAGACAGTGATGGCTACACCTTC
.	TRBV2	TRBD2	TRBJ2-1	CASRAHGGAPYNEQFF	TGTGCCAGCAGAGCTCACGGGGGGGCCCCCTACAATGAGCAGTTCTTC
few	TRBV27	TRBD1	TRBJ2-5	CASRQQGIPTKQYF	TGTGCCAGCCGCCAACAGGGGATACCTACGAAGCAGTACTTC
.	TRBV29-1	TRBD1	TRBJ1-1	CSVAPEDRVTNENTEAFF	TGCAGCGTTGCCCCCGAGGACAGGGTTACGAATGAGAACACTGAAGCTTTCTTT
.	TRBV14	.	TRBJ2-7	CASSLRGRGQYF	TGTGCCAGCAGCCTCCGGGGGCGAGGCCAGTACTTC
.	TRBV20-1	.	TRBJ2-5	CSVEVKETQYF	TGCAGTGTTGAGGTTAAAGAGACCCAGTACTTC
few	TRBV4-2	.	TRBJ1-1	CASSQTENTEAFF	TGTGCCAGCAGCCAGACAGAGAACACTGAAGCTTTCTTT
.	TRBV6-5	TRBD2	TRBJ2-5	CASRSPGGAETQYF	TGTGCCAGCAGGTCGCCGGGGGGTGCGGAGACCCAGTACTTC
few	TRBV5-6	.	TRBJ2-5	CASSWDKDYQETQYF	TGTGCCAGCAGCTGGGACAAGGACTACCAAGAGACCCAGTACTTC
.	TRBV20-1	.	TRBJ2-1	CSARERLYNEQFF	TGCAGTGCTAGAGAGCGTCTATACAATGAGCAGTTCTTC
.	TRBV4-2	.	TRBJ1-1	CASSQSQPSTEAFF	TGTGCCAGCAGCCAATCACAGCCGAGCACTGAAGCTTTCTTT
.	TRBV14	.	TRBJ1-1	CASSQGGSVEAFF	TGTGCCAGCAGCCAGGGTGGATCCGTTGAAGCTTTCTTT
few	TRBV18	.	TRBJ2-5	CASSPAKNGQIETQYF	TGTGCCAGCTCACCAGCAAAAAATGGACAGATCGAGACCCAGTACTTC
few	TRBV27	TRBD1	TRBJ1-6	CASSSPPGQGRNSPLHF	TGTGCCAGCAGTTCCCCTCCAGGACAGGGGCGGAATTCACCCCTCCACTTT
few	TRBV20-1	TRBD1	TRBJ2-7	CSARDSDRVSHEQYF	TGCAGTGCTAGAGATAGCGACAGGGTATCCCACGAGCAGTACTTC
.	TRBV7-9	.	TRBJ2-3	CASSLVQGLSRDTQYF	TGTGCCAGCAGCTTAGTCCAGGGGCTTAGCCGGGATACGCAGTATTTT
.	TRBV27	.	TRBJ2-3	CASSLSIGDMDTQYF	TGTGCCAGCAGTTTATCGATCGGGGACATGGATACGCAGTATTTT
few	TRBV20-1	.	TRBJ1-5	CSARGAVNQPQHF	TGCAGTGCTAGAGGGGCGGTTAATCAGCCCCAGCATTTT
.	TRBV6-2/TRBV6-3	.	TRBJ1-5	CASIRRDNSNQPQHF	TGTGCCAGCATTCGCAGGGACAATAGCAATCAGCCCCAGCATTTT
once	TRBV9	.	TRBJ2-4	CASSVEVAGNIQYF	TGTGCCAGCAGCGTAGAGGTTGCTGGAAACATTCAGTACTTC
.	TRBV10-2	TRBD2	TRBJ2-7	CASSDGLAGGPSQISYEQYF	TGCGCCAGCAGTGATGGACTAGCGGGAGGGCCGTCCCAAATTTCCTACGAGCAGTACTTC
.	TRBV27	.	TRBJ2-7	CVSSSPQRSGSYEQYF	TGTGTCAGCAGTTCACCCCAAAGGAGTGGCTCCTACGAGCAGTACTTC
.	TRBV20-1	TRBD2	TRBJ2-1	CSAREAGEPANEQFF	TGCAGTGCTAGAGAAGCGGGAGAACCCGCCAATGAGCAGTTCTTC
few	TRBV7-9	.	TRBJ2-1	CASSPTAYNEQFF	TGTGCCAGCAGCCCCACAGCTTACAATGAGCAGTTCTTC
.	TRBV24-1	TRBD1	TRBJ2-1	CATSDSRQTKTGNWYEQFF	TGTGCCACCAGTGATTCCCGCCAAACTAAGACAGGGAATTGGTATGAGCAGTTCTTC
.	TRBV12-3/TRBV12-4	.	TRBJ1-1	CASSSSRVYTEAFF	TGTGCCAGCAGTTCCTCACGCGTTTACACTGAAGCTTTCTTT
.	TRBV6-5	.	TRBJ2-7	CASSYQGGGYEQYF	TGTGCCAGCAGTTACCAGGGGGGTGGATACGAGCAGTACTTC
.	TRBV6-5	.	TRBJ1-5	CASRQGEVGQPQHF	TGTGCCAGCAGGCAGGGCGAGGTAGGACAGCCCCAGCATTTT
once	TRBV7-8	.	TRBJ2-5	CASRPTGTIQETQYF	TGTGCCAGCAGACCTACAGGGACGATTCAAGAGACCCAGTACTTC
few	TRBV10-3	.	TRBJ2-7	CAIQEGHEQYF	TGTGCCATCCAAGAAGGGCACGAGCAGTACTTC